Below, 30 T cell receptor beta chains from the same sample are listed, as sequenced in a study of blood T cells in healthy people across ages. Alongside a J-beta primer mix, a sample-barcoded 5' primer served in a second PCR lasting about 7 to 12 cycles. Each CDR3 protein is one row after TCRdb ran MiXCR on the 5' RACE reads. The table shows about 1.6 million distinct CDR3 sequences, with about 31% occurring only once. The sample taken for sequencing was blood. These receptor sequences come from a woman in her 30s in good health.

Details on this clonotype: An end of the junction does not agree with germline; a read error may underlie this. The V and J genes are TRBV20-1 and TRBJ2-5; 8 nucleotides match TRBD2. The germline gives CDR1 DFQATT, CDR2 SNEGSKA (reference sequence). The CDR3 has 13 amino acids. DNA for the CDR3: TGCGGTGCTATGCGACTAGCGTTGAGGACCCAGTACTTC. Translation gives CGAMRLALRTQYF.

The chain carries TRBV20-1 and TRBJ2-7, with a tentative D call TRBD2 (6 bases). V lost 1 base and J lost 6, with 22 bases in between. The germline gives CDR1 DFQATT, CDR2 SNEGSKA (reference sequence). CDR3 size: 16 residues. This chain's CDR3 is CSARANSLEGGSEQYF. The CDR3 coding sequence is TGCAGTGCTAGAGCTAACTCCTTAGAGGGAGGTAGCGAGCAGTACTTC.

This clonotype was observed at least ten times. The junction shows a germline mismatch at one end, possibly a read error. V usage is TRBV5-1 and J usage is TRBJ1-1; no clear D gene. The CDR3 has 13 amino acids. Germline V lookup: CDR1 SGHRS, CDR2 YFSETQ. This CDR3 is CASSPGPNTEAFF. The CDR3, as DNA: TGTGCCAGCAGCCCCGGCCCGAACACTGAAGCTTTCTTT.

The chain joins TRBV9 to TRBJ2-7; 8 nucleotides agree with TRBD2. The CDR3 contains 15 residues. The junction had 9 bases not matched to a gene; V was cut back by 3 bases and J by 4 bases. The V gene's germline CDR1 is SGDLS and CDR2 YYNGEE. The CDR3 DNA reads TGTGCCAGCAGCGGTTCAGCGGGAGAGACGTACGAGCAGTACTTC. Residues: CASSGSAGETYEQYF.

In its sample, this clonotype was seen a few times. The chain recombines TRBV3-1 with TRBJ2-5; no firm D call. This CDR3 contains 12 residues. Trimming left V 1 base short and J 7 bases short, with 7 bases between. From germline, CDR1 is LGHDT and CDR2 YNNKEL (reference sequence). The CDR3 DNA follows: TGTGCCAGCAGCCAAGGTTCCCTGACCCAGTACTTC. Amino acids: CASSQGSLTQYF.

The chain joins TRBV20-1 to TRBJ2-1, with 8 bases that match TRBD2. CDR3 size: 15 residues. Germline lookup yields CDR1 DFQATT and CDR2 SNEGSKA (reference sequence). The ends lost 6 bases at V and 0 bases at J; junction bases unmatched: 7. CDR3 loop: CSAEAGTSSYNEQFF. Here the CDR3 DNA reads TGCAGTGCCGAGGCCGGGACTAGCTCCTACAATGAGCAGTTCTTC.

The rearrangement links TRBV18 to TRBJ2-6, with TRBD1 identical over 9 bases. Germline CDR1 KGHSH, CDR2 LQKENI. The junction had 6 bases not matched to a gene; V was cut back by 1 base and J by 8 bases. This CDR3 is 16 amino acids long. The CDR3 nucleotides are TGTGCCAGCTCACCACGACGGGACAGGGTGACCAACGTCCTGACTTTC. Encoded protein: CASSPRRDRVTNVLTF.

V is TRBV6-6 and J is TRBJ2-3; D remains ambiguous. The V gene lost 9 bases and the J gene lost 0 bases, with 10 bases spanning the gap. CDR1 and CDR2 (germline): MNHNY, SVGAGI (reference sequence). The CDR3 extends over 13 amino acids. CDR3 sequence: CARDGSSTDTQYF. DNA of the CDR3: TGTGCCAGGGACGGGTCGAGCACAGATACGCAGTATTTT.

This clonotype was seen only a few times. V usage is TRBV20-1 and J usage is TRBJ2-4; 10 bases align to TRBD2. The CDR3 consists of 18 residues. Losses at the gene ends were 4 bases for V and 0 bases for J; bases not matched to a gene: 12. Germline V lookup: CDR1 DFQATT, CDR2 SNEGSKA (reference sequence). CDR3 bases: TGCAGTGCTATCTACAGGACTAGCGGAGCACTAGCCAAAAACATTCAGTACTTC. Translating it yields CSAIYRTSGALAKNIQYF.

This chain uses TRBV6-1 with TRBJ1-4; D uncertain. The CDR3 is made up of 17 amino acids. V gave up 6 bases and J gave up 5 bases, with 22 bases separating them. Per germline, CDR1 MNHNS and CDR2 SASEGT. The CDR3 DNA reads as TGTGCCAGCAGACTCCACGGGAAGACAAAGGGAAATGAAAAACTGTTTTTT. Its translation: CASRLHGKTKGNEKLFF.

This chain joins TRBV2 and TRBJ2-1; D is ambiguous. Trimming left V 11 bases short and J 2 bases short, with 16 bases between. CDR1 is SNHLY, CDR2 FYNNEI, per germline. This CDR3 comprises 14 residues. CDR3 amino acids: CARWPRGPYNEQFF. CDR3 sequence (DNA): TGTGCCCGCTGGCCTCGTGGCCCCTACAATGAGCAGTTCTTC.

The chain joins TRBV6-2 or TRBV6-3 to TRBJ2-7; D might be TRBD2 (5 bases). The CDR3 totals 15 residues. V was clipped by 0 bases and J by 4 bases, with 13 bases between them. Germline CDR1 MNHEY, CDR2 SVGEGT. The CDR3 is CASSYSQRNPYEQYF. The DNA for the CDR3 is TGTGCCAGCAGTTACTCCCAGCGGAACCCGTACGAGCAGTACTTC.

The chain has TRBV6-1 and TRBJ1-2, with D perhaps matching TRBD1 (6 bases). Trimming cost V 5 bases and J 4 bases, with 14 bases left between them. Germline lookup yields CDR1 MNHNS and CDR2 SASEGT. This CDR3 spans 14 amino acids. The CDR3, as DNA: TGTGCCAGCAGTCGCCTAGGAGGGGGCTATGGCTACACCTTC. The encoded protein is CASSRLGGGYGYTF.

The sample holds a few counts of this clonotype. The chain has TRBV5-1 and TRBJ2-1; D might be TRBD1 or TRBD2, each matching 6 bases. V lost 4 bases and J 5 bases, leaving 22 bases between the germline ends. The length of the CDR3 is 17 residues. Germline V gene lookup returns CDR1 SGHRS and CDR2 YFSETQ. In nucleotides, the CDR3 is TGCGCCAGCAGCACCGGGGCTCTCAGGGGACTCCACAATGAGCAGTTCTTC. Its protein product is CASSTGALRGLHNEQFF.

The rearrangement uses TRBV20-1 and TRBJ2-5; tentative D call: TRBD2 (6 bases). V was pared by 1 base and J by 9 bases, with 12 bases between. Germline CDR1 reads DFQATT; CDR2 reads SNEGSKA (reference sequence). The CDR3 covers 12 residues. The CDR3 bases are TGCAGTGCTAGAGCTAGCGAGGAGGCCCAGTACTTC. The encoded protein is CSARASEEAQYF.

This clonotype was detected only a few times. V usage is TRBV13 and J usage is TRBJ2-7; D gene uncertain. The CDR3 covers 13 residues. The V and J ends lost 5 bases and 1 base respectively, with 9 bases between them. Germline V CDR1 and CDR2: PRHDT, FYEKMQ (reference sequence). The CDR3 region has the DNA TGTGCCAGCAGCCAGACTTGGTCCTACGAGCAGTACTTC. Its protein is CASSQTWSYEQYF.

The chain links TRBV27 to TRBJ2-5, with 7 bases that match TRBD1. From germline, CDR1 is MNHEY and CDR2 SMNVEV (reference sequence). With 5 bases clipped from V and 1 base from J, the junction kept 7 bases outside the gene matches. The CDR3 is 15 amino acids. For the CDR3, the DNA is TGTGCCAGCAGTCCTGGGGACAGATCCCAAGAGACCCAGTACTTC. This encodes CASSPGDRSQETQYF.

The chain carries TRBV20-1 and TRBJ1-1; the D is unclear. Germline V gene sequence: CDR1 DFQATT, CDR2 SNEGSKA (reference sequence). The CDR3 covers 14 residues. Trimming cost V 1 base and J 5 bases, with 14 bases left between them. The CDR3 bases are TGCAGTGCTAGAGCAGCGGAGGATGGAACTGAAGCTTTCTTT. This translates into CSARAAEDGTEAFF.

This clonotype was seen once. The CDR3 DNA follows: TGTGCCACCAGCAGCTCCCGGATGGCTCCTGCGAGCCCAGATACGCAGTATTTT. It is translated as CATSSSRMAPASPDTQYF. V and J are TRBV15 and TRBJ2-3; no reliable D call. This CDR3 is built from 18 residues. V lost 3 bases to trimming and J lost 4 bases, with 23 bases between them. The V gene's germline CDR1 is LNHNV and CDR2 YYDKDF (reference sequence).

This clonotype was recorded a few times. The J gene is TRBJ1-1, the V gene TRBV12-3 or TRBV12-4; unclear D gene. The CDR3 covers 10 residues. Trimming left V 8 bases short and J 11 bases short, with 12 bases between. This CDR3 is CASGGGGAFF. CDR3 sequence (DNA): TGTGCCAGCGGCGGAGGAGGGGCTTTCTTT.

The table lists this clonotype with a few counts. This chain connects TRBV9 to TRBJ1-6, with D tentatively TRBD1 (6 bases). This CDR3 has 15 residues. The V end lost 0 bases, the J end lost 9 bases, and 13 bases lay between the germline ends. Looked up from germline, CDR1 is SGDLS and CDR2 is YYNGEE. The CDR3 nucleotides are TGTGCCAGCAGCGTAGGTAACAGGGCAAGTTCACCCCTCCACTTT. It specifies CASSVGNRASSPLHF.

This clonotype was seen ten or more times. The rearrangement links TRBV29-1 to TRBJ2-5; no reliable D call. V dropped 6 bases and J dropped 5 bases, with 22 bases sitting between them. Looked up from germline, CDR1 is SQVTM and CDR2 is ANQGSEA. The CDR3 runs to 15 residues. CDR3 residues: CSVTSPGRNQETQYF. CDR3 sequence (DNA): TGCAGCGTGACCTCTCCTGGCAGGAATCAGGAGACCCAGTACTTC.

Comment on this clonotype: A read error likely explains this, since a far larger clone differs by one base. V usage is TRBV7-9 and J usage is TRBJ2-7, with TRBD1 matching over 9 bases. Trimming at V came to 3 bases and at J to 3 bases, leaving 3 bases not matched to a gene. The germline V gene has CDR1 SEHNR and CDR2 FQNEAQ (reference sequence). The CDR3 is 14 amino acids. CDR3 bases: TGTGCCAGCAGCTTCGGGGGACAGGGCTACGAGCAGTACTTC. This gives the protein CASSFGGQGYEQYF.

The rearrangement uses TRBV4-1 and TRBJ2-1; D might be TRBD2 (5 bases). V lost 1 base to trimming and J lost 6 bases, with 13 bases between them. From germline, CDR1 is MGHRA and CDR2 YSYEKL. The CDR3 has 15 amino acids. This CDR3 reads CASSQVVSGTNEQFF. DNA of the CDR3: TGCGCCAGCAGCCAAGTGGTATCGGGAACCAATGAGCAGTTCTTC.

For this clonotype: Mismatch with germline at one junction end may stem from a read error. The V and J genes are TRBV5-6 and TRBJ2-4, with a weak D call TRBD1 (5 bases). The J call may be incorrect, as the DNA end agrees better with TRBJ2-7. Germline V gene sequence: CDR1 SGHDT, CDR2 YYEEEE. This CDR3 comprises 13 residues. In DNA form, the CDR3 reads TGTGTCAGCAGCACCGACAGCTTCTACGAGCAGTACTTC. As protein: CVSSTDSFYEQYF.

This clonotype was detected a few times. This chain uses TRBV28 with TRBJ2-5; D tentatively fits TRBD1 or TRBD2 (6 bases each). The J call may be mistaken, given a closer DNA end match to TRBJ2-7. This CDR3 is built from 14 residues. Per germline, CDR1 MDHEN and CDR2 SYDVKM. CDR3 nucleotides: TGTGCCAGCACCCTAGGGGGGACAACCCACGAGCAGTACTTC. Translating gives CASTLGGTTHEQYF.

On this clonotype itself: Germline and junction disagree at one end, which may indicate a read error. The gene calls are TRBV20-1 and TRBJ2-5; D unresolved. CDR1 and CDR2 from the germline V gene are DFQATT and SNEGSKA (reference sequence). This CDR3 region has 14 residues. The CDR3: CSARDRVLALEQYF. The DNA of the CDR3 is TGCAGTGCCAGAGATCGGGTCTTGGCTTTGGAGCAGTACTTC.

This clonotype has a count of ten or more. V is TRBV9 and J is TRBJ2-7; TRBD1 agrees at 10 bases. The V segment lost 3 bases and the J segment 3 bases; nucleotides outside the gene matches: 6. Germline lookup yields CDR1 SGDLS and CDR2 YYNGEE. The CDR3 runs to 15 residues. The CDR3 coding sequence is TGTGCCAGCAGCGCCCATGGGACAGGGGACTACGAGCAGTACTTC. Protein product: CASSAHGTGDYEQYF.

In DNA, the CDR3 is TGCAGTGCTAGACTCCGGGACAGGGTCGAGCAGTACTTC. Its translation is CSARLRDRVEQYF. The chain is built from TRBV20-1 and TRBJ2-7; 9 bases line up with TRBD1. CDR1 is DFQATT, CDR2 SNEGSKA, per germline (reference sequence). V shed 2 bases, J shed 6 bases, and the junction held 5 bases outside the gene matches. The CDR3 sequence is 13 residues long.

This clonotype was observed a handful of times. The J gene is TRBJ2-7, the V gene TRBV20-1; D unclear. The CDR3 consists of 13 residues. The germline gives CDR1 DFQATT, CDR2 SNEGSKA (reference sequence). The V end was cut by 6 bases, the J end by 0 bases, with 12 bases between. In DNA form, the CDR3 reads TGCAGTGCCAAGCCCTTAAGCTCCTACGAGCAGTACTTC. Its protein product is CSAKPLSSYEQYF.